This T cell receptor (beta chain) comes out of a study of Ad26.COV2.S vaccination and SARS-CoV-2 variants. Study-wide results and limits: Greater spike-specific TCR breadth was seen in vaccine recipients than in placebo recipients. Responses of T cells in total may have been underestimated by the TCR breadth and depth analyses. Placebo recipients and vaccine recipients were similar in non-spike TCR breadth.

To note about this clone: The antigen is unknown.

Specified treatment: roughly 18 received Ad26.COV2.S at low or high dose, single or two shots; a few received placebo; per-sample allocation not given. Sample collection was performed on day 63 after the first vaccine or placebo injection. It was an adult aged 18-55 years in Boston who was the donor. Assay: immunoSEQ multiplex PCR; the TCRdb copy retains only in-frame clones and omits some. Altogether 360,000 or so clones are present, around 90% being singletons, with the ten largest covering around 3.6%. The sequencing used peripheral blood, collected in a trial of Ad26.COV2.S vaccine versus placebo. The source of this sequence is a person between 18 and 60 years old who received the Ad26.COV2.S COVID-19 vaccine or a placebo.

In DNA form, the CDR3 reads TGTGCCAGCAGCGTACGCCCTTCTAGCGGGGGGGCCTCGGAGCAGTTCTTC. This translates into CASSVRPSSGGASEQFF. The chain is built from TRBV9 and TRBJ2-1; 12 bases agree with TRBD2. This CDR3 comprises 17 residues. Per germline, CDR1 SGDLS and CDR2 YYNGEE. Trimming at V came to 1 base and at J to 10 bases, leaving 12 bases not matched to a gene. The full variable domain, its missing parts supplied by reference TRBV9 and TRBJ2-1, is DSGVTQTPKHLITATGQRVTLRCSPRSGDLSVYWYQQSLDQGLQFLIQYYNGEERAKGNILERFSAQQFPDLHSELNLSSLELGDSALYFCASSVRPSSGGASEQFFGPGTRLTVL.